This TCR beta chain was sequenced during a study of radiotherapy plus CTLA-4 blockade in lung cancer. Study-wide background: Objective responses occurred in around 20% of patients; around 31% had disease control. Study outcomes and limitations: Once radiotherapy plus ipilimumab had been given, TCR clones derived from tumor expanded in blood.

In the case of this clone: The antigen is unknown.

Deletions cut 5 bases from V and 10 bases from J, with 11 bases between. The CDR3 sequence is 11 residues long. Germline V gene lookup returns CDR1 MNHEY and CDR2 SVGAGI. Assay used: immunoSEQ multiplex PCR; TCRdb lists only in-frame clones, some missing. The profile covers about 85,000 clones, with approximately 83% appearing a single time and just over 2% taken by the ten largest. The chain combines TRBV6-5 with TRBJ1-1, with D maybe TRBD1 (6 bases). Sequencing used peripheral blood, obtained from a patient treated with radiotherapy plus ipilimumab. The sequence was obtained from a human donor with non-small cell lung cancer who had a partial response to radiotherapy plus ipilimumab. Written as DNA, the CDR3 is TGTGCCAGCAGTGGGGGCCAGGGAGCTTTCTTT. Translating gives CASSGGQGAFF.